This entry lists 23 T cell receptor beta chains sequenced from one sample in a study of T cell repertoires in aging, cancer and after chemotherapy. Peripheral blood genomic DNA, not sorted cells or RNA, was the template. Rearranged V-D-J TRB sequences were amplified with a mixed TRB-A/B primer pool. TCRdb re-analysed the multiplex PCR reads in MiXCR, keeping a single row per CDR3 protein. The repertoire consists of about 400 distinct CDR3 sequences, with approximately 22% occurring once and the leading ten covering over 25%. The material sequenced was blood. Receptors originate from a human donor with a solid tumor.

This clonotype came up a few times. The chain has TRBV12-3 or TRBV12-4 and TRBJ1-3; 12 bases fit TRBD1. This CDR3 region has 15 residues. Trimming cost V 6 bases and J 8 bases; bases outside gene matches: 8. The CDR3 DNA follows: TGTGCCAGCAGACTGGGACAGGGGGCGGTGGACACCATATATTTT. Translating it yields CASRLGQGAVDTIYF.

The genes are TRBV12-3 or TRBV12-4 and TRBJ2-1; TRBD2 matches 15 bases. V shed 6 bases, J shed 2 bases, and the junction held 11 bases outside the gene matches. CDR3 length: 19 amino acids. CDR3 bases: TGTGCCAGCAGCTTGGAGGGACTAGCGGGAGGTTCGGCCTACAATGAGCAGTTCTTC. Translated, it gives CASSLEGLAGGSAYNEQFF.

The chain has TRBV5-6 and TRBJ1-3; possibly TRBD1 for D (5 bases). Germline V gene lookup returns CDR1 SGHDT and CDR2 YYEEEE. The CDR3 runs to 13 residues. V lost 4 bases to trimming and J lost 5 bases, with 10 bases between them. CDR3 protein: CASSDSLRNTIYF. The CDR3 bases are TGTGCCAGCAGCGACAGTCTTAGAAACACCATATATTTT.

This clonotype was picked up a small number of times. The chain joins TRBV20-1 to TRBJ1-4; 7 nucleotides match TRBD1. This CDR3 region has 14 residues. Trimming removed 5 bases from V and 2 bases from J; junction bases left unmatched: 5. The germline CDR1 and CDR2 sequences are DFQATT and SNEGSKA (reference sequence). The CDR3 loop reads CSAGEGATNEKLFF. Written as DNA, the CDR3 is TGCAGTGCTGGCGAGGGGGCGACTAATGAAAAACTGTTTTTT.

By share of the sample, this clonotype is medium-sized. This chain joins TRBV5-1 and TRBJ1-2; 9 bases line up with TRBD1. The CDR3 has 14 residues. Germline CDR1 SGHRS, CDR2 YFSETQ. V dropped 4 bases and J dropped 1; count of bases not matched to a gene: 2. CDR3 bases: TGCGCCAGCAGCGTGGGACAGGGTAACTATGGCTACACCTTC. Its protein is CASSVGQGNYGYTF. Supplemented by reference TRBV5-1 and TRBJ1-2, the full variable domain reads KAGVTQTPRYLIKTRGQQVTLSCSPISGHRSVSWYQQTPGQGLQFLFEYFSETQRNKGNFPGRFSGRQFSNSRSEMNVSTLELGDSALYLCASSVGQGNYGYTFGSGTRLTVV.

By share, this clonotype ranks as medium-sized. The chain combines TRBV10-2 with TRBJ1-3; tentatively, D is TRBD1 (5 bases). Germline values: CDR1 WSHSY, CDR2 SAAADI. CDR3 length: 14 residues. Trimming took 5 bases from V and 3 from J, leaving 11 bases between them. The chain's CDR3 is CASSRATDGNTIYF. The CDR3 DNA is TGCGCCAGCAGTAGGGCGACAGATGGAAACACCATATATTTT.

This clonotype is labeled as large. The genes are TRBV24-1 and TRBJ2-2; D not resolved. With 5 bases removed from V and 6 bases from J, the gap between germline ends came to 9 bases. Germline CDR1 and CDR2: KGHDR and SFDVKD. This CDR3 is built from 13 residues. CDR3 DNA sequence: TGTGCCACCAGTGGGTATCCCGCCGGGGAGCTGTTTTTT. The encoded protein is CATSGYPAGELFF.

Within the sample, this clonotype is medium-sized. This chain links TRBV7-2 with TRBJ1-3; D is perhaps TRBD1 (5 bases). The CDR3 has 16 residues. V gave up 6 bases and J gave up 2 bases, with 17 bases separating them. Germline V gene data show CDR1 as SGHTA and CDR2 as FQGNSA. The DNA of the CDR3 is TGTGCCAGCAGTCCCGGACATCCGCGGACTGGAAACACCATATATTTT. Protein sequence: CASSPGHPRTGNTIYF.

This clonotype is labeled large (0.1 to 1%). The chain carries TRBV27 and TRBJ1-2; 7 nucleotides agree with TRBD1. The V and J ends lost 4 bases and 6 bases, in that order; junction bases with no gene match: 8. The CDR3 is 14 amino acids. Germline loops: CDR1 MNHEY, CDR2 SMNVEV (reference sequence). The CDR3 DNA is TGTGCCAGCAGTTACTCGACAGGGACGGATGGCTACACCTTC. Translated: CASSYSTGTDGYTF.

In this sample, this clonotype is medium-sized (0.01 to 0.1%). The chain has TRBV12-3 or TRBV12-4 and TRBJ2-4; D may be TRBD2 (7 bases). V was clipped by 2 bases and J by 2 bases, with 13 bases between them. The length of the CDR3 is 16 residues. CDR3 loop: CASSLRGGASKNIQYF. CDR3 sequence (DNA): TGTGCCAGCAGTTTACGTGGGGGGGCATCCAAAAACATTCAGTACTTC.

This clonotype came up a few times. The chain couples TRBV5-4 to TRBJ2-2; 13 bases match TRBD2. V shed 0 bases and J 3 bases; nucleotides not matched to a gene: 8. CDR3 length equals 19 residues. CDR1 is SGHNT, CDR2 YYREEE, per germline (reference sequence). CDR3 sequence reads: CASSLEGLAGPSYTGELFF. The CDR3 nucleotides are TGTGCCAGCAGCTTGGAGGGACTAGCGGGACCTAGCTACACCGGGGAGCTGTTTTTT.

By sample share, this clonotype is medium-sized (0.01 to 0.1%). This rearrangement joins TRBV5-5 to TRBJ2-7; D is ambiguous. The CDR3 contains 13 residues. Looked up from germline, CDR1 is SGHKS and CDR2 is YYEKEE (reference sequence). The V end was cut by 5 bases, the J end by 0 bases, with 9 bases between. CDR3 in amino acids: CASSGVSSYEQYV. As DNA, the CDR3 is TGTGCCAGCAGTGGAGTGTCCTCCTACGAGCAGTACGTC.

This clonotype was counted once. The CDR3 protein is CASSLRSGFGLAGGRYYNEQFF. The CDR3 bases are TGTGCCAGCAGTTTAAGGTCTGGGTTTGGACTAGCGGGAGGGCGCTACTACAATGAGCAGTTCTTC. V is TRBV12-3 or TRBV12-4 and J is TRBJ2-1; 15 bases match TRBD2. The V and J ends lost 2 bases and 3 bases, in that order; junction bases with no gene match: 17. The CDR3 has 22 residues.

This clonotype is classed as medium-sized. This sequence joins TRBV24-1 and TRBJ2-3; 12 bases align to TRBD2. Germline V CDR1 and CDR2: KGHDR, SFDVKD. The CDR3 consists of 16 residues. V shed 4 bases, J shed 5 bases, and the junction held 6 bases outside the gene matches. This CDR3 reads CATSERTSGEKDTQYF. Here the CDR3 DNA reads TGTGCCACCAGTGAAAGGACTAGCGGGGAAAAAGATACGCAGTATTTT.

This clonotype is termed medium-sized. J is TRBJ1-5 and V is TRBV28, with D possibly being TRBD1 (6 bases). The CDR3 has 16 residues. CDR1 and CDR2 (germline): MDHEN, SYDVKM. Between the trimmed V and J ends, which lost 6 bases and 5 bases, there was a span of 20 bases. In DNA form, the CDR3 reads TGTGCCAGCAGACCGGACTACGACAGGCGAGATCAGCCCCAGCATTTT. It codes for CASRPDYDRRDQPQHF.

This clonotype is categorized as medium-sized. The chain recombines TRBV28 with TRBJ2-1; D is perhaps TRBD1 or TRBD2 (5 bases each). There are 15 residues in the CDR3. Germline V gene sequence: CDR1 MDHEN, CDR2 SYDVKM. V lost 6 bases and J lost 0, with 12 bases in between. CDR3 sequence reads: CASRGRKSSYNEQFF. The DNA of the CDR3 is TGTGCCAGCAGGGGACGGAAAAGCTCCTACAATGAGCAGTTCTTC.

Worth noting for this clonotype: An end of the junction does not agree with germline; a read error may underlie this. The CDR3 coding sequence is TGTGCCAGAAGCTTGGAGGGCGGGACGCCAGATACGCAGTATTTT. Translation: CARSLEGGTPDTQYF. This chain joins TRBV5-5 and TRBJ2-3; a possible D gene is TRBD2 (6 bases). Germline CDR1 SGHKS, CDR2 YYEKEE (reference sequence). This CDR3 has 15 residues. The complete variable domain, with remaining parts taken from reference TRBV5-5 and TRBJ2-3, reads DAGVTQSPTHLIKTRGQQVTLRCSPISGHKSVSWYQQVLGQGPQFIFQYYEKEERGRGNFPDRFSARQFPNYSSELNVNALLLGDSALYLCARSLEGGTPDTQYFGPGTRLTVL.

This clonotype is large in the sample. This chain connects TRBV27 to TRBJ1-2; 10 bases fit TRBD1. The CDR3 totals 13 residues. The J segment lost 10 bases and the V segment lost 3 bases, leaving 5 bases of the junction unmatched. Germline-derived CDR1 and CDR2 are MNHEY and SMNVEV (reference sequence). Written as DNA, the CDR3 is TGTGCCAGCAGTTTGACAGGGGGCGCCCCCTACACCTTC. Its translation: CASSLTGGAPYTF.

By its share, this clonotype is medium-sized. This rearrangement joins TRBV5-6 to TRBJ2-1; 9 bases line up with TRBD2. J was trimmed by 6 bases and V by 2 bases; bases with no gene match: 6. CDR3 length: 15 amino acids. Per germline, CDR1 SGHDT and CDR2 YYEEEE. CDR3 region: CASSFPGLAGNEQFF. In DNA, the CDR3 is TGTGCCAGCAGCTTCCCGGGACTAGCAGGCAATGAGCAGTTCTTC.

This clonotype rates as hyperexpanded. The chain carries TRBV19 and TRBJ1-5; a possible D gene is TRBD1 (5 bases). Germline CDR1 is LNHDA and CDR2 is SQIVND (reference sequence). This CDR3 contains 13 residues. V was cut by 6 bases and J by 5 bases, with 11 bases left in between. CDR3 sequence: CASRQTGDQPQHF. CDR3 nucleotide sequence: TGTGCCAGTAGGCAGACGGGGGATCAGCCCCAGCATTTT.

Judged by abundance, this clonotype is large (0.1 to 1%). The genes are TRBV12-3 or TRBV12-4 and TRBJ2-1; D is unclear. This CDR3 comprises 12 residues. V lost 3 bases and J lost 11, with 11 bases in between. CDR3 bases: TGTGCCAGCAGTTTTAGTTCTGAGAAGCAGTTCTTC. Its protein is CASSFSSEKQFF.

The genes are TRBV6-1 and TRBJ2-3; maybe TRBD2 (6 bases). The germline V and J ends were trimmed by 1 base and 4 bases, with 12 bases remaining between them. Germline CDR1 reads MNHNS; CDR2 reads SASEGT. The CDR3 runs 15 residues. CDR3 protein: CASSEERLDSDTQYF. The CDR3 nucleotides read TGTGCCAGCAGTGAAGAACGACTAGATTCAGATACGCAGTATTTT.

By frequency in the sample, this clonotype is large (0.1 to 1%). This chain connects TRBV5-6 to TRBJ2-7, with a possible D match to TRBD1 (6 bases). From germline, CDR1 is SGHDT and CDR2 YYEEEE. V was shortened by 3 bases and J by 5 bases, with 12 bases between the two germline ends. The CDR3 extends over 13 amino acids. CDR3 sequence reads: CASSYTGRHEQYF. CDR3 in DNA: TGTGCCAGCAGCTACACAGGGAGACACGAGCAGTACTTC.